This entry lists 21 T cell receptor beta chains sequenced from one sample in a study of OX40 agonist ivuxolimab in advanced cancers. Repertoires were generated with immunoSEQ multiplex PCR, while TCRdb's copy carries only in-frame clones and drops some. The sample yields 45,000 to 75,000 clones, around 79% seen once. This specimen was CD4+ or CD8+ T cells sorted from blood, taken in a trial of the OX40 agonist ivuxolimab. All receptors come from an adult with an advanced solid tumor such as melanoma, head and neck, liver or kidney cancer.

The chain couples TRBV6-1 to TRBJ2-7; D assignment may be TRBD1 or TRBD2 (5 bases each). The length of the CDR3 is 12 residues. Germline V lookup: CDR1 MNHNS, CDR2 SASEGT. The germline V and J ends were trimmed by 6 bases and 6 bases, with 12 bases remaining between them. DNA for the CDR3: TGTGCCAGCAGACTTAGTGGGGGCGAGCAGTACTTC. Translating gives CASRLSGGEQYF.

The rearrangement uses TRBV6-6 and TRBJ1-5, with unresolved D. Germline V gene lookup returns CDR1 MNHNY and CDR2 SVGAGI (reference sequence). V lost 6 bases and J 3 bases, leaving 3 bases between the germline ends. The CDR3 runs 11 residues. The CDR3 DNA sequence: TGTGCCAGCAGCTCCAATCAGCCCCAGCATTTT. Its protein product is CASSSNQPQHF.

The chain joins TRBV11-3 to TRBJ1-1; TRBD1 matches at 10 bases. The V and J ends lost 4 bases and 3 bases, in that order; junction bases with no gene match: 8. This CDR3 spans 16 amino acids. The germline gives CDR1 SGHNT, CDR2 YENEEA. CDR3: CASSSGTGEVDTEAFF. CDR3 coding DNA: TGTGCCAGCAGCTCGGGGACAGGGGAGGTTGACACTGAAGCTTTCTTT. Combining the CDR3 with reference TRBV11-3 and TRBJ1-1 gives the whole variable domain EAGVVQSPRYKIIEKKQPVAFWCNPISGHNTLYWYLQNLGQGPELLIRYENEEAVDDSQLPKDRFSAERLKGVDSTLKIQPAELGDSAVYLCASSSGTGEVDTEAFFGQGTRLTVV.

The genes are TRBV6-1 and TRBJ1-1, with D tentatively TRBD1 (5 bases). Germline V gene sequence: CDR1 MNHNS, CDR2 SASEGT. The CDR3 spans 14 residues. The V and J ends lost 6 bases and 1 base respectively, with 12 bases between them. The CDR3 DNA reads TGTGCCAGCAGCGCACCTGACAGGAACACTGAAGCTTTCTTT. Translating gives CASSAPDRNTEAFF.

This chain's CDR3 is CASSLEGTGEAFF. The CDR3, as DNA: TGCGCCAGCAGCTTGGAAGGGACAGGGGAAGCTTTCTTT. The V call is TRBV5-1, the J call TRBJ1-1, with 9 bases lining up with TRBD1. V shed 0 bases, J shed 8 bases, and the junction held 2 bases outside the gene matches. CDR3 length equals 13 residues. The germline CDR1 and CDR2 sequences are SGHRS and YFSETQ.

This clone was picked up a small number of times. CDR3 coding DNA: TGTGCCACCAGCAGAGGGGGAAAAGAGACCCAGTACTTC. It translates to CATSRGGKETQYF. V gene TRBV15 combines with J gene TRBJ2-5; D uncertain. Germline V lookup: CDR1 LNHNV, CDR2 YYDKDF (reference sequence). V was trimmed by 1 base and J by 3 bases, leaving 6 bases between them. The CDR3 is 13 residues long.

This clone has at least ten counts. The chain joins TRBV18 to TRBJ2-5; D remains ambiguous. V shed 3 bases and J shed 4 bases, with 9 bases lying between them. The CDR3 consists of 13 residues. Per the germline V gene, CDR1 is KGHSH and CDR2 is LQKENI. DNA for the CDR3: TGTGCCAGCTCACCCGCGAGGTCAGAGACCCAGTACTTC. This sequence encodes CASSPARSETQYF.

The V call is TRBV18, the J call TRBJ2-5; D unclear. In germline, CDR1 is KGHSH, CDR2 LQKENI. The CDR3 is made up of 14 amino acids. The V gene lost 0 bases and the J gene lost 9 bases, with 14 bases spanning the gap. The CDR3 DNA reads as TGTGCCAGCTCACCACCAGGGATATTGTACTCCCAGTACTTC. Encoded protein: CASSPPGILYSQYF.

The chain combines TRBV30 with TRBJ2-3; no definite D call. V lost 3 bases and J lost 6, with 10 bases in between. Looked up from germline, CDR1 is GTSNPN and CDR2 is SVGIG (reference sequence). This CDR3 region has 12 residues. This CDR3 reads CAWSPPADTQYF. CDR3 bases: TGTGCCTGGAGCCCCCCTGCGGATACGCAGTATTTT.

The gene calls are TRBV18 and TRBJ2-5; D unresolved. CDR1 KGHSH and CDR2 LQKENI come from the germline V gene. CDR3 size: 14 residues. The V end lost 3 bases, the J end lost 4 bases, and 12 bases lay between the germline ends. CDR3: CASSPGSARETQYF. CDR3 nucleotides: TGTGCCAGCTCACCCGGGTCAGCACGAGAGACCCAGTACTTC.

This clone was seen once. The chain joins TRBV28 to TRBJ1-2; no firm D call. This CDR3 is built from 14 residues. Looked up from germline, CDR1 is MDHEN and CDR2 is SYDVKM. V was cut by 5 bases and J by 3 bases, with 13 bases left in between. The CDR3 DNA follows: TGTGCCAGCAGTCCAACCGGGTTGCACTATGGCTACACCTTC. Amino acids: CASSPTGLHYGYTF.

The genes are TRBV18 and TRBJ2-7; the D gene could be TRBD1 or TRBD2 (5 bases each). Trimming cost V 3 bases and J 0 bases, with 9 bases left between them. The CDR3 is made up of 14 amino acids. CDR1 KGHSH and CDR2 LQKENI come from the germline V gene. The CDR3 sequence: CASSPGVLSYEQYF. The DNA for the CDR3 is TGTGCCAGCTCACCGGGGGTCCTCTCCTACGAGCAGTACTTC.

The rearrangement uses TRBV6-6 and TRBJ1-1; possible D gene TRBD1, 6 bases. The CDR3 extends over 14 amino acids. The germline CDR1 and CDR2 sequences are MNHNY and SVGAGI (reference sequence). V was clipped by 0 bases and J by 3 bases, with 8 bases between them. The DNA of the CDR3 is TGTGCCAGCAGTTACTCTCCAGGGGACACTGAAGCTTTCTTT. Protein: CASSYSPGDTEAFF.

V and J are TRBV10-3 and TRBJ2-7, with TRBD2 identical over 9 bases. Trimming at V came to 0 bases and at J to 6 bases, leaving 6 bases not matched to a gene. The CDR3 runs 15 residues. CDR1 and CDR2 from the germline V gene are ENHRY and SYGVKD. CDR3: CAISESYRGLAEQYF. The CDR3 coding sequence is TGTGCCATCAGTGAGTCCTATCGGGGACTAGCCGAGCAGTACTTC.

This clone appeared a few times. This rearrangement joins TRBV29-1 to TRBJ2-7; D remains ambiguous. Germline loops: CDR1 SQVTM, CDR2 ANQGSEA. This CDR3 is 15 amino acids long. The ends were cut back, 0 bases at V and 2 bases at J, with 14 bases in the middle. CDR3 sequence reads: CSVEDLLRSAYEQYF. Here the CDR3 DNA reads TGCAGCGTTGAAGATCTTCTACGGAGTGCCTACGAGCAGTACTTC.

V is TRBV28 and J is TRBJ1-5; D uncertain. Looked up from germline, CDR1 is MDHEN and CDR2 is SYDVKM. CDR3 length: 15 residues. The V end lost 3 bases, the J end lost 6 bases, and 15 bases lay between the germline ends. CDR3 nucleotide sequence: TGTGCCAGCAGTTTTTATGATAGGTCGGGTCAGCCCCAGCATTTT. Its translation is CASSFYDRSGQPQHF.

The chain couples TRBV5-1 to TRBJ2-2; D is unclear. This CDR3 is built from 16 residues. With 0 bases removed from V and 5 bases from J, the gap between germline ends came to 14 bases. The germline gives CDR1 SGHRS, CDR2 YFSETQ. DNA for the CDR3: TGCGCCAGCAGCTTGGCCGCAGGCCCCCGGACCGGGGAGCTGTTTTTT. It encodes CASSLAAGPRTGELFF.

The rearrangement joins TRBV7-9 to TRBJ2-2, with a possible D match to TRBD2 (6 bases). The CDR3 has 17 amino acids. Between the trimmed V and J ends, which lost 2 bases and 4 bases, there was a span of 17 bases. Germline V gene sequence: CDR1 SEHNR, CDR2 FQNEAQ (reference sequence). The CDR3: CASSLFGSRRGTGELFF. The CDR3 bases are TGTGCCAGCAGCTTATTCGGGAGTCGGCGAGGCACCGGGGAGCTGTTTTTT.

This chain uses TRBV19 with TRBJ2-3; D could derive from TRBD1 or TRBD2 (7 bases each). Germline loops: CDR1 LNHDA, CDR2 SQIVND (reference sequence). The CDR3 has 15 amino acids. V lost 7 bases to trimming and J lost 0 bases, with 14 bases between them. In DNA form, the CDR3 reads TGTGCCAGTACCCTCCAGGGGGGGAGCACAGATACGCAGTATTTT. Its protein is CASTLQGGSTDTQYF.

The rearrangement uses TRBV27 and TRBJ2-6, with 9 bases lining up with TRBD1. V lost 3 bases and J lost 2; bases outside the gene matches: 5. Germline loops: CDR1 MNHEY, CDR2 SMNVEV (reference sequence). CDR3 length equals 17 residues. The CDR3 region has the DNA TGTGCCAGCAGTTTCACGGGACAGGGTGCTGGGGCCAACGTCCTGACTTTC. This gives the protein CASSFTGQGAGANVLTF. Full variable domain (remainder filled in from reference TRBV27 and TRBJ2-6): EAQVTQNPRYLITVTGKKLTVTCSQNMNHEYMSWYRQDPGLGLRQIYYSMNVEVTDKGDVPEGYKVSRKEKRNFPLILESPSPNQTSLYFCASSFTGQGAGANVLTFGAGSRLTVL.

The V and J genes are TRBV5-1 and TRBJ2-2, with TRBD1 identical over 7 bases. The germline CDR1 and CDR2 sequences are SGHRS and YFSETQ. This CDR3 region has 14 residues. The V gene end was trimmed by 3 bases and the J gene end by 5 bases; junction bases not matched to a gene: 4. The CDR3 loop reads CASSWDSPTGELFF. The CDR3 DNA follows: TGCGCCAGCAGCTGGGACAGTCCGACCGGGGAGCTGTTTTTT.